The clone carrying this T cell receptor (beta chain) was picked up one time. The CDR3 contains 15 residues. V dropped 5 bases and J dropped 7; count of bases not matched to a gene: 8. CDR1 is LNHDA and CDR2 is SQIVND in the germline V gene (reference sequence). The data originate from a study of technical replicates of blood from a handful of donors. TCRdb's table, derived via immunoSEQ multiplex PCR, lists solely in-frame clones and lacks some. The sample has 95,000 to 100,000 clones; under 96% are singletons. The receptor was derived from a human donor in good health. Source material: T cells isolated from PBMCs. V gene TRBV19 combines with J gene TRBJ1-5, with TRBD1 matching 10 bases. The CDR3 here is CASSPRDRGRQPQHF. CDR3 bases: TGTGCCAGTAGTCCCCGGGACAGGGGACGACAGCCCCAGCATTTT.